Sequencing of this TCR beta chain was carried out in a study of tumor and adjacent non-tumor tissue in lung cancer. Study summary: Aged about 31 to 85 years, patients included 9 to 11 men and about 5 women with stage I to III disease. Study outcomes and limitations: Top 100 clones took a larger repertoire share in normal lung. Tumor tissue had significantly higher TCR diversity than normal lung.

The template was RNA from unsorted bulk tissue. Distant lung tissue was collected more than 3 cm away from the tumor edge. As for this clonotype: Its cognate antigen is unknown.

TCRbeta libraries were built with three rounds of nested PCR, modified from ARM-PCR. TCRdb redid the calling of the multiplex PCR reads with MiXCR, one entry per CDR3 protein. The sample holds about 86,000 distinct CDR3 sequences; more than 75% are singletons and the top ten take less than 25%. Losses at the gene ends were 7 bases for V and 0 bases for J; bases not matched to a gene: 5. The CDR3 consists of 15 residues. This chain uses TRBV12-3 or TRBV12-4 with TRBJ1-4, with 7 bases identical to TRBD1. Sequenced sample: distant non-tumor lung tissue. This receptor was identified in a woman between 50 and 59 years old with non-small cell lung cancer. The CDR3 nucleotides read TGTGCCAGCATAGAAGGGGGCGCAACTAATGAAAAACTGTTTTTT. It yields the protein CASIEGGATNEKLFF.